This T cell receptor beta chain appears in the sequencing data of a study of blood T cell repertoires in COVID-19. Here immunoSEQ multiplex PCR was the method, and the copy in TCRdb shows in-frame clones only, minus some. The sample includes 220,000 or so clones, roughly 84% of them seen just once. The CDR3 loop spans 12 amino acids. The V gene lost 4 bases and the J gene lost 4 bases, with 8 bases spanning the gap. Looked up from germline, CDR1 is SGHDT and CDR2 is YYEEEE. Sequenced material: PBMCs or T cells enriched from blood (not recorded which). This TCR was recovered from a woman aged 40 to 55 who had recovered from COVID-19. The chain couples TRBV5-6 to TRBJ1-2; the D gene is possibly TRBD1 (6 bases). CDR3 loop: CASSVRGYGYTF. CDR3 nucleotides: TGTGCCAGCAGCGTCAGGGGCTATGGCTACACCTTC.